This TCR beta chain was recovered during a study of CD8 T cells in Susac syndrome (dated by TCRdb to the late 2010s). Regarding the study in general: Whether CD8+ T cell activation and differentiation in Susac syndrome was antigen driven was tested using repertoire sequencing. The paper as a whole reports these results and caveats: The TCR sequencing and HLA analysis was acknowledged to have included a relatively small number of individuals.

Peripheral blood CD8+ and CD4+ T cells from healthy donors, Susac syndrome patients and multiple sclerosis patients were profiled using high-throughput TCR beta sequencing. Healthy donors were age- and sex-matched controls. CD8+ TEMRA cells were enriched by FACS, while bulk CD8+ and CD4+ T cells were purified by magnetic negative isolation. Blood was collected in EDTA tubes and processed within 24 hours, with PBMCs isolated through density gradient centrifugation. PBMCs intended for TCR sequencing were cryopreserved in liquid nitrogen and were subsequently thawed in a 37 degrees C water bath. Purity of sorted or isolated CD4+, CD8+ and CD8+ TEMRA cells was at least 90%. The germline ends are 19 bases apart after V is trimmed by 6 bases and J by 8 bases. The CDR3 measures 14 amino acids from cysteine to phenylalanine. Only the CDR3 DNA is retained, 42 bases long and in frame from the first base. RNA was extracted using the RNeasy kit, and roughly 0.45 to 1 microgram was reverse transcribed with random hexamers. The immunoSEQ multiplex PCR assay, which covers 54 Vbeta and 13 Jbeta segments, was used to amplify TCR beta CDR3 regions. To correct PCR amplification bias, a synthetic template baseline was used for both primer optimization and computational correction. On the authors' methods: Reads were annotated to V, D and J genes according to IMGT and were analyzed with immunoSEQ Analyzer, with only productive sequences retained. To calculate clonality, Shannon entropy was normalized by log2 of the number of productive unique sequences and then subtracted from one. For each patient and control, public and private clones were evaluated within the 100 most prevalent clones. Clones were defined as Susac-specific if absent from the healthy and MS cohorts, from some 1,000 published viral clones and from other ImmuneACCESS disease sequences. TCRdb itself trimmed the public reads at Q25 with fastp, ran MiXCR and retained productive beta chains. Here each entry gathers all rows of one CDR3 protein and keeps the most common genes and DNA. These V and J calls originate from TCRdb's pipeline instead of the authors' own analysis. Present in this sample are 140,000 or so distinct CDR3 sequences, roughly 95% of which were seen just once. Jointly, the top ten make up 0.07% to 0.1% of the sample.

Details on this clonotype: Its antigen is not yet known. Within one base of it there is no much larger clone, and no base qualities were kept.

The chain is made from TRBV12-3 or TRBV12-4 and TRBJ1-2; a weak D assignment points to TRBD1 (5 bases agree). This clonotype was obtained from a human donor in good health. Sequencing used CD4+ T cells from PBMCs. This receptor carries the CDR3 CASSRTQGVGGYTF. The nucleotides read TGTGCCAGCAGCCGTACTCAGGGTGTCGGCGGCTACACCTTC.